This T cell receptor beta chain was retrieved from a study of molecular identifiers for immune sequencing clone quantification. Study in general: For replicates, RNA isolated from around 20,000 or 99,000 naive CD8 cells was divided into five portions, of which four were sequenced.

V lost 4 bases and J 0 bases, leaving 14 bases between the germline ends. This CDR3 has 15 amino acids. CDR1 and CDR2 (germline): SGHNT, YYREEE (reference sequence). This clonotype was picked up many times. TCRdb re-analysed the PCR reads in MiXCR, keeping a single row per CDR3 protein. The sample yields some 650,000 distinct CDR3 sequences, approximately 20% seen once. The sequence came from a human donor in good health. Some libraries in this study had Jurkat cell RNA spiked in. The chain is built from TRBV5-4 and TRBJ2-7; tentatively, D is TRBD1 or TRBD2 (5 bases each). The sample taken for sequencing was naive CD8+ T cells from blood, with Jurkat cell RNA spiked in. Subset of the sample: FACS-sorted CD8+CD4-CCR7+CD45RA+ naive T cells. The CDR3 loop is CASSLGAGPSYEQYF. The CDR3 DNA sequence: TGTGCCAGCAGCCTCGGGGCGGGCCCCTCCTACGAGCAGTACTTC.